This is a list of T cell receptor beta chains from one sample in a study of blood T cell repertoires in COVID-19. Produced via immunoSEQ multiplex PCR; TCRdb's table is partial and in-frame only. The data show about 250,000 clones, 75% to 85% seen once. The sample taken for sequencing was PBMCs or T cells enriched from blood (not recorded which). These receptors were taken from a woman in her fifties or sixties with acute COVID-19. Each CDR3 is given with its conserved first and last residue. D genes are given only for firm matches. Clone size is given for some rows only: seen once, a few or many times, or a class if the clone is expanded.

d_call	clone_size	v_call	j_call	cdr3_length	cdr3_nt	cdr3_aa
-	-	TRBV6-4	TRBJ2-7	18	TGTGCCAGCAGTGACTCGGCCCGAAATTGGACTGGGTCCTACGAGCAGTACTTC	CASSDSARNWTGSYEQYF
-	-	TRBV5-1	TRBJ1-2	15	TGCGCCAGCAGACAAGAAAGCACAGGGATCACTGGCTACACCTTC	CASRQESTGITGYTF
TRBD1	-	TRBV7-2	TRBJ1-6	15	TGTGCCAGCAGTTCCCGGACAGGGGACAATTCACCCCTCCACTTT	CASSSRTGDNSPLHF
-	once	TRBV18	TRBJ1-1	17	TGTGCCAGCTCACCACGCCGGGACTCTTATCGGAACACTGAAGCTTTCTTT	CASSPRRDSYRNTEAFF
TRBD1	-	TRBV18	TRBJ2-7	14	TGTGCCAGCTCACCAGGGACAGGGGAGTACGAGCAGTACTTC	CASSPGTGEYEQYF
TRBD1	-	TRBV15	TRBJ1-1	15	TGTGCCACCAGCAGGGGTGGGACAGGGGCTACTGAAGCTTTCTTT	CATSRGGTGATEAFF
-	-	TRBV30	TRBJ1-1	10	TGTGCCTGGGGCCGGCGGGAAGCTTTCTTT	CAWGRREAFF
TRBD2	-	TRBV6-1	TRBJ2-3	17	TGTGCCAGCAGTGCGGGGCTAGCGGGGGGGCCAAGAGATACGCAGTATTTT	CASSAGLAGGPRDTQYF
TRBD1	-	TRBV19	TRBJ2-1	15	TGTGCCAGTAGTACCCAGGGGGCGGCCTACAATGAGCAGTTCTTC	CASSTQGAAYNEQFF
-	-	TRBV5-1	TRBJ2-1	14	TGCGCCAGCAGCTTGTACGGGGTTCACAATGAGCAGTTCTTC	CASSLYGVHNEQFF
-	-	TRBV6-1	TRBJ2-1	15	TGTGCCAGCAGTGGAGCCGGGGGAGCCTACAATGAGCAGTTCTTC	CASSGAGGAYNEQFF
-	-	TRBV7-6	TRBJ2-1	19	TGTGCCAGCAGCTTGTTCTACCCGGGGGGGACAGTAATCAACAATGAGCAGTTCTTC	CASSLFYPGGTVINNEQFF
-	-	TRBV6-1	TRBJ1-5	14	TGTGCCAGCAGTGAAGCGTTCCAGGCGCAGCCCCAGCATTTT	CASSEAFQAQPQHF
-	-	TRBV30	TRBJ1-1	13	TGTGCCTGGACGTTGGGGGGGAACACTGAAGCTTTCTTT	CAWTLGGNTEAFF
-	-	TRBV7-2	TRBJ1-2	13	TGTGCCAGCAGCTTTCAAGGTTCGGGAGGCTACACCTTC	CASSFQGSGGYTF
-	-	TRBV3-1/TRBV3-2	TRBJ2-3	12	TGTGCCAGCAGCCCAGAACGGGAAACGCAGTATTTT	CASSPERETQYF
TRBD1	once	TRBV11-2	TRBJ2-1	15	TGTGCCAGCAGGGTAGGACAGGGCCCCTACAATGAGCAGTTCTTC	CASRVGQGPYNEQFF
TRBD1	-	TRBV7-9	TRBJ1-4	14	TGTGCCAGCACCCGACAGGGGACTAATGAAAAACTGTTTTTT	CASTRQGTNEKLFF
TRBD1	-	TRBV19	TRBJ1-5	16	TGTGCCAGCGCCGCGTACCGGGACAGGGGGAATCAGCCCCAGCATTTT	CASAAYRDRGNQPQHF
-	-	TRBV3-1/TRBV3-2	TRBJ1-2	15	TGTGCCAGCAGCCAAGATTGGTCAGGGGCTGGTGGCTACACCTTC	CASSQDWSGAGGYTF
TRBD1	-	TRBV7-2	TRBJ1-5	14	TGTGCCAGCAGCTGGACAGGGAGCAATCAGCCCCAGCATTTT	CASSWTGSNQPQHF
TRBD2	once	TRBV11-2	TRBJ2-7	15	TGTGCCAGCAGCATTAGCGGGGGGGCCGGTTACGAGCAGTACTTC	CASSISGGAGYEQYF
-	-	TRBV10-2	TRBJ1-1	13	TGCGCCAGCAGTACCCAACAGAACACTGAAGCTTTCTTT	CASSTQQNTEAFF
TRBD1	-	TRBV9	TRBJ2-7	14	TGTGCCAGCAGCCCCGGGACAGGGATTGACGAGCAGTACTTC	CASSPGTGIDEQYF
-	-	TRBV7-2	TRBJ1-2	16	TGTGCCAGCAGCTTAGCGCTGGGGGGATCCCTCTATGGCTACACCTTC	CASSLALGGSLYGYTF
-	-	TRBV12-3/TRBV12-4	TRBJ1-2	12	TGTGCCAGCCGCCTAACCCACTATGGCTACACCTTC	CASRLTHYGYTF
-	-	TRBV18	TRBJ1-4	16	TGTGCCAGCTCACCACGAGTGGCAGCGGTGAAGGAAAAACTGTTTTTT	CASSPRVAAVKEKLFF
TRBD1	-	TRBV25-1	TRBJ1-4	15	TGTGCCAGCAGTGACCCCCGACAGGGAGGTGAAAAACTGTTTTTT	CASSDPRQGGEKLFF
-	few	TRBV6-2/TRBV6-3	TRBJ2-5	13	TGTGCCAGCAGTTTCAACAGACGAGAGACCCAGTACTTC	CASSFNRRETQYF
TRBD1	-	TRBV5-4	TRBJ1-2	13	TGTGCCAGCAGCGATATCAGGGGGCAAGGCTACACCTTC	CASSDIRGQGYTF
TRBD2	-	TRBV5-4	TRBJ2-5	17	TGTGCCAGCAGCCCACCCGGACTAGCGGGGGGAACAGAGACCCAGTACTTC	CASSPPGLAGGTETQYF
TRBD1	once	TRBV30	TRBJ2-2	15	TGTGCCTGGAACTCCGGGACAGGAATTCCCGGGGAGCTGTTTTTT	CAWNSGTGIPGELFF
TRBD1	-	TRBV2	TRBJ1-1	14	TGTGCCAGCCGAGAACAGGGGGCTACGCAAGAAGCTTTCTTT	CASREQGATQEAFF
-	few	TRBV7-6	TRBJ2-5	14	TGTGCCAGCAGCTCGGGACACCCCCAAGAGACCCAGTACTTC	CASSSGHPQETQYF
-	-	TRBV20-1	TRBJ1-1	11	TGCAGTGCTAGTGGGGGGCCTGAAGCTTTCTTT	CSASGGPEAFF
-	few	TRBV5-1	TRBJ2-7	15	TGCGCCAGCAGCTTGTTTGGGGAGGGGGCCTACGAGCAGTACTTC	CASSLFGEGAYEQYF
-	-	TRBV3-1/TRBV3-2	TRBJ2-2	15	TGTGCCAGCAGCTCGGACAGAAGAGGGACCGGGGAGCTGTTTTTT	CASSSDRRGTGELFF